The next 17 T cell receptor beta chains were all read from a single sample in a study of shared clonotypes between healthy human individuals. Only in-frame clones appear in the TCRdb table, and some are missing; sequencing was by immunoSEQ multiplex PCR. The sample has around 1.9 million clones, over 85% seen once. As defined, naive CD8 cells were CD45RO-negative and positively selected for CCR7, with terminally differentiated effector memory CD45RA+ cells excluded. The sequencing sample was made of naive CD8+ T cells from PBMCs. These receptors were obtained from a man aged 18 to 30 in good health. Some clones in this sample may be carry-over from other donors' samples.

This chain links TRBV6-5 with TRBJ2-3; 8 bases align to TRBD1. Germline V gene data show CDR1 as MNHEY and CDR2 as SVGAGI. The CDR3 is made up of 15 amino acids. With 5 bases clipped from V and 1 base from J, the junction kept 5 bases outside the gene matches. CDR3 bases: TGTGCCAGCAGTCCGGGACAGGACCGCACAGATACGCAGTATTTT. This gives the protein CASSPGQDRTDTQYF.

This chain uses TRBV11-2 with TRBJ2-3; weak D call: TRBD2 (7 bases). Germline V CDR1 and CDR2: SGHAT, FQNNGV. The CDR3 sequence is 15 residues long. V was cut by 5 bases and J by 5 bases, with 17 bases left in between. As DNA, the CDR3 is TGTGCCAGCAGCCCGACCCGAGGGGGGGGAGATACGCAGTATTTT. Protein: CASSPTRGGGDTQYF.

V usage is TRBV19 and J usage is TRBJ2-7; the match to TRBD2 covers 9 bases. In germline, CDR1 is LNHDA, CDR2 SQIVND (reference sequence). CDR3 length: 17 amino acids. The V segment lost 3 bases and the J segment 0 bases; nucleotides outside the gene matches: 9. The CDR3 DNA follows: TGTGCCAGTAGTATCGGAGGCGGGAGGGAGAGCTCCTACGAGCAGTACTTC. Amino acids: CASSIGGGRESSYEQYF.

CDR3 in DNA: TGCAGCGTTCGCCTTCCTGTTGCCCGAGTGGACGAGCAGTACTTC. Protein sequence: CSVRLPVARVDEQYF. The gene calls are TRBV29-1 and TRBJ2-5; D uncertain. The J call may be in error: the DNA end matches TRBJ2-7 better. CDR1 SQVTM and CDR2 ANQGSEA come from the germline V gene. This CDR3 is built from 15 residues.

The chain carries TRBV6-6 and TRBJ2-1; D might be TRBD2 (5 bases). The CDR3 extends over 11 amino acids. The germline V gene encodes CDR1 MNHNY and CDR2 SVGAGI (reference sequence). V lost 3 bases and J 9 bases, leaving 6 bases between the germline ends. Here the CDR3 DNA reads TGTGCCAGCAGTTATGGGAGTGAGCAGTTCTTC. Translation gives CASSYGSEQFF.

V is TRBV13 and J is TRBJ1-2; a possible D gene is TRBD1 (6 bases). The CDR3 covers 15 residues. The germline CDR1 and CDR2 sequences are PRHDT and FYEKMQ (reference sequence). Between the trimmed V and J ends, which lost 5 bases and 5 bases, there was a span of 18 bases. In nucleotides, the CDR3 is TGTGCCAGCAGCCAAGTAAACAGGGTGCGGTATGGCTACACCTTC. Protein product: CASSQVNRVRYGYTF.

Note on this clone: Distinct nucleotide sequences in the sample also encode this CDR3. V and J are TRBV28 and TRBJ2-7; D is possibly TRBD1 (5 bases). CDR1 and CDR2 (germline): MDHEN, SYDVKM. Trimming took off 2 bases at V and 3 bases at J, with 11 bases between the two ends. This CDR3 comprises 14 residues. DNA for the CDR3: TGTGCCAGCAGTTTAAGGGGTTCTGTCTACGAGCAGTACTTC. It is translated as CASSLRGSVYEQYF.

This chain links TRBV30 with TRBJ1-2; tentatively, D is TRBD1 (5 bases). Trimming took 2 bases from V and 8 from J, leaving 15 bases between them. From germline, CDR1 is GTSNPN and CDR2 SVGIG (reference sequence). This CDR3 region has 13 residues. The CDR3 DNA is TGTGCCTGGAGTCTCTGGGGCGCGTACGGCTACACCTTC. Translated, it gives CAWSLWGAYGYTF.

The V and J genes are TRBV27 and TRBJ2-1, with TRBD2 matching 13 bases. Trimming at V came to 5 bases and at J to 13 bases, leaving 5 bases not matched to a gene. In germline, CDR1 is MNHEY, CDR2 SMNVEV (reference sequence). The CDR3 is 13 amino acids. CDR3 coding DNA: TGTGCCAGCAGTGGGGGGACTAGCGGGATTCAGTTCTTC. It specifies CASSGGTSGIQFF.

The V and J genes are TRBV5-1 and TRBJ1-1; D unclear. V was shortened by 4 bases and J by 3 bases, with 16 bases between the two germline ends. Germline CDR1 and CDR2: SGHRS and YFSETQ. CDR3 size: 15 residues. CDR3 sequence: CASSPRGGVDTEAFF. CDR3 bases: TGCGCCAGCAGCCCCCGGGGTGGGGTGGACACTGAAGCTTTCTTT. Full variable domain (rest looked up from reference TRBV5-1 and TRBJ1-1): KAGVTQTPRYLIKTRGQQVTLSCSPISGHRSVSWYQQTPGQGLQFLFEYFSETQRNKGNFPGRFSGRQFSNSRSEMNVSTLELGDSALYLCASSPRGGVDTEAFFGQGTRLTVV.

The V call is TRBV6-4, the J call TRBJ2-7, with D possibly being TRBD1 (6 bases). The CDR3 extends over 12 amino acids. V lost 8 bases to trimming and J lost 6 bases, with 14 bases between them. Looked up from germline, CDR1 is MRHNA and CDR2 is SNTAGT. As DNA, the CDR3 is TGTGCCAGCGGAAATACAGGGTGCGAGCAGTACTTC. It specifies CASGNTGCEQYF.

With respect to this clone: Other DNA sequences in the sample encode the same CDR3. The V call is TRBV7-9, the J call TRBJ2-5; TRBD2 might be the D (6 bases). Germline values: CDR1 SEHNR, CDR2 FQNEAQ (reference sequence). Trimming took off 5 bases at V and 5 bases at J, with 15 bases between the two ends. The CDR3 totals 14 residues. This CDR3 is CASSPPRGSETQYF. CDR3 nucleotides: TGTGCCAGCAGCCCCCCACGGGGGTCGGAGACCCAGTACTTC. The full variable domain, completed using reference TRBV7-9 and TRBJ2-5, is DTGVSQNPRHKITKRGQNVTFRCDPISEHNRLYWYRQTLGQGPEFLTYFQNEAQLEKSRLLSDRFSAERPKGSFSTLEIQRTEQGDSAMYLCASSPPRGSETQYFGPGTRLLVL.

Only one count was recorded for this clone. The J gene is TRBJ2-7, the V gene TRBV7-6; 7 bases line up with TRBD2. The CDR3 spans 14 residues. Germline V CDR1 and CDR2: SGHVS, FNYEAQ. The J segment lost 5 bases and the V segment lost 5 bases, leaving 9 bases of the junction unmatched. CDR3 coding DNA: TGTGCCAGCAGCCTCAACGGCGGGAGCAACGAGCAGTACTTC. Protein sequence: CASSLNGGSNEQYF.

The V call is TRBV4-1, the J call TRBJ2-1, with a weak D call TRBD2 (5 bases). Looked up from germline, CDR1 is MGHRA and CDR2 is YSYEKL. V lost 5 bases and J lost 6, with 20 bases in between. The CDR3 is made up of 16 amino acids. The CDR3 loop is CASSVTGRPRANEQFF. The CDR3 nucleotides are TGCGCCAGCAGCGTCACTGGACGCCCGCGGGCCAATGAGCAGTTCTTC.

DNA of the CDR3: TGTGCCAGCAGTCCGAGAGCGGTAGCCAAAAACATTCAGTACTTC. Translating gives CASSPRAVAKNIQYF. The rearrangement uses TRBV28 and TRBJ2-4; D may be TRBD2 (5 bases). The germline V and J ends were trimmed by 5 bases and 0 bases, with 11 bases remaining between them. The CDR3 extends over 15 amino acids. From germline, CDR1 is MDHEN and CDR2 SYDVKM.

Written as DNA, the CDR3 is TGTGCCAGCAGTTTAAACGCAGATACGCAGTATTTT. Residues: CASSLNADTQYF. This chain uses TRBV28 with TRBJ2-3; no definite D call. Deletions cut 2 bases from V and 4 bases from J, with 4 bases between. Per germline, CDR1 MDHEN and CDR2 SYDVKM. The CDR3 is made up of 12 amino acids. The whole variable domain, filled in from reference TRBV28 and TRBJ2-3, reads DVKVTQSSRYLVKRTGEKVFLECVQDMDHENMFWYRQDPGLGLRLIYFSYDVKMKEKGDIPEGYSVSREKKERFSLILESASTNQTSMYLCASSLNADTQYFGPGTRLTVL.

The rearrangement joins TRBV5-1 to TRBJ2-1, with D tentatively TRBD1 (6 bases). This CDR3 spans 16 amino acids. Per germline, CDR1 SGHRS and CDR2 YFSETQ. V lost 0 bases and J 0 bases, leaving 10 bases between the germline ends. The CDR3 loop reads CASSLVGGHSYNEQFF. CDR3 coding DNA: TGCGCCAGCAGCTTGGTTGGGGGACACTCCTACAATGAGCAGTTCTTC.